These T cell receptor beta chains were read from a single sample in a study of shared clonotypes between healthy human individuals. TCRdb keeps only in-frame clones here, not all; method: immunoSEQ multiplex PCR. The table lists 530,000 or so clones, nearly 80% of them singletons. The sample consisted of PBMCs. Receptor source: a middle-aged woman in good health. Some clones in this sample may be carry-over from other donors' samples. CDR3s include the opening cysteine and the closing phenylalanine or tryptophan. The D gene is left open where the match is weak. Clone size, where shown, is once, few, many, or a class for clones that have expanded.

V,J,size,D,DNA,CDR3
TRBV11-3,TRBJ2-7,NA,NA,TGTGCCAGCAGCTTAAGGCCCGGGAACGAGCAGTACTTC,CASSLRPGNEQYF
TRBV6-1,TRBJ2-1,NA,TRBD2,TGTGCCAGCAGTTCTCGTCGGGGGGGGAATGAGCAGTTCTTC,CASSSRRGGNEQFF
TRBV7-9,TRBJ2-1,NA,TRBD2,TGTGCCAGCAGCTTAGGAGGCGGGAGGGCCCTGAATGAGCAGTTCTTC,CASSLGGGRALNEQFF
TRBV11-2,TRBJ2-7,NA,NA,TGTGCCAGCAGCTTAGAGGGGAGGGGGCCAGGGGACCGTCGCGAGCAGTACTTC,CASSLEGRGPGDRREQYF
TRBV7-2,TRBJ1-4,NA,TRBD1,TGTGCCAGCAGCTTAGTGGGACAGGAACATGAAAAACTGTTTTTT,CASSLVGQEHEKLFF
TRBV18,TRBJ1-1,few,NA,TGTGCCAGCTCACCAGCCCGAAGAAAGAACACTGAAGCTTTCTTT,CASSPARRKNTEAFF
TRBV19,TRBJ2-7,NA,NA,TGTGCCAGTAGTTTCGGAGGGACTGTCCCCTTC,CASSFGGTVPF
TRBV28,TRBJ1-2,NA,NA,TGTGCCAGCAGAACAGGTTACTATGGCTACACCTTC,CASRTGYYGYTF
TRBV18,TRBJ1-4,NA,NA,TGTGCCAGCTCACCAGGGACAACCGAAAAACTGTTTTTT,CASSPGTTEKLFF
TRBV5-5,TRBJ1-2,NA,NA,TGTGCCAGCAGCTTGGCCGTGACAGGCGCCTCTCTTAACTATGGCTACACCTTC,CASSLAVTGASLNYGYTF
TRBV5-1,TRBJ2-1,NA,NA,TGCGCCAGCAGCTTGGGTGAGAGACGCACTATTCTGAGCAATGAGCAGTTCTTC,CASSLGERRTILSNEQFF
TRBV28,TRBJ1-4,NA,NA,TGTGCCAGCAGTCCACCTGAAGGGGCCAGTGAACAACTGTTTTTT,CASSPPEGASEQLFF
TRBV7-3,TRBJ2-1,NA,TRBD2,TGTGCCAGCAGCTCACGGGCTAGCGGATACAATGAGCAGTTCTTC,CASSSRASGYNEQFF
TRBV6-1,TRBJ1-1,NA,NA,TGTGCCACCCTACCTACTATGAACACTGAAGCTTTCTTT,CATLPTMNTEAFF
TRBV29-1,TRBJ2-7,NA,NA,TGCAGCGTTGCGGACAGTTCCTACGAGCAGTACTTC,CSVADSSYEQYF
TRBV28,TRBJ2-7,few,NA,TGTGCCAGCTTGGGGAGGAACACAGGAGAGCAGTACTTC,CASLGRNTGEQYF
TRBV5-1,TRBJ2-5,NA,TRBD2,TGCGCCAGCAGCCTGGCGTCAATAGCGGGAGGGATAACGGAGACCCAGTACTTC,CASSLASIAGGITETQYF
TRBV6-5,TRBJ2-5,NA,NA,TGTGCCAGCAGTTACCGGGGGAAAGAGACCCAGTACTTC,CASSYRGKETQYF
TRBV5-1,TRBJ2-2,NA,NA,TGCGCCAGCAGCTTTACCAGGGACACCGGGGAGCTGTTTTTT,CASSFTRDTGELFF
TRBV6-6,TRBJ1-6,NA,NA,TGTGCCAGCAGCCCACAGGGACTTCCTAATTCACCCCTCCACTTT,CASSPQGLPNSPLHF
TRBV6-1,TRBJ1-5,many,NA,TGTGCCAGCAGTGAAAAGACAGCTGTTAGCAATCAGCCCCAGCATTTT,CASSEKTAVSNQPQHF
TRBV15,TRBJ1-2,NA,NA,TGTGCCACCAGCAGCAACGAGGGGGGATATGGCTACACCTTC,CATSSNEGGYGYTF
TRBV18,TRBJ2-2,NA,TRBD2,TGTGCCAGCTCACCCAGCGGGAGGAAAGACACCGGGGAGCTGTTTTTT,CASSPSGRKDTGELFF
TRBV5-1,TRBJ2-7,NA,TRBD2,TGCGCCAGCGGGGCGGGAGGGCGCTCCTACGAGCAGTACTTC,CASGAGGRSYEQYF
TRBV18,TRBJ1-1,NA,NA,TGTGCCAGCTCACCGGAGGTACGGGTCAACACTGAAGCTTTCTTT,CASSPEVRVNTEAFF
TRBV4-1,TRBJ2-7,once,NA,TGCGCCAGCAGCCAAGATAGTTATCGAACCTACGAGCAGTACTTC,CASSQDSYRTYEQYF
TRBV11-3,TRBJ2-7,NA,TRBD1,TGTGCCAGCAGCTCCGGCGGACAGGGGGGTCGGAACGAGCAGTACTTC,CASSSGGQGGRNEQYF
TRBV7-2,TRBJ2-7,NA,TRBD1,TGTGCCAGCAGCCATGGGACAGGGGCCTACGAGCAGTACTTC,CASSHGTGAYEQYF
TRBV6-5,TRBJ2-1,NA,TRBD2,TGTGCCAGCAGCAAACTAGCGGGAGCTTACAATGAGCAGTTCTTC,CASSKLAGAYNEQFF
TRBV15,TRBJ1-2,NA,NA,TGTGCCACCAGCAACGACAGACTCTATGGCTACACCTTC,CATSNDRLYGYTF
TRBV6-1,TRBJ1-1,NA,NA,TGTGCCAGCAGTGAGTTAGTAAGCCAGGTTGGAACTGAAGCTTTCTTT,CASSELVSQVGTEAFF
TRBV30,TRBJ1-1,NA,NA,TGTGCCTGGACGTGGCAGAACACTGAAGCTTTCTTT,CAWTWQNTEAFF
TRBV11-1,TRBJ2-7,few,NA,TGTGCCAGCAGCCCTTCGGGCAGGGTAACCCACGAGCAGTACTTC,CASSPSGRVTHEQYF
TRBV11-3,TRBJ1-1,NA,TRBD1,TGTGCCAGCAGCCCACAGGGGGCGGGCACTGAAGCTTTCTTT,CASSPQGAGTEAFF
TRBV7-2,TRBJ1-4,NA,NA,TGTGCCAGCAGCTTAGCCCCAGCAACTAATGAAAAACTGTTTTTT,CASSLAPATNEKLFF
TRBV21-1,TRBJ1-1,NA,NA,TGTGCCAGCAGGGGCCACATAGCCACAATTCGCACTGAAGCTTTCTTT,CASRGHIATIRTEAFF
TRBV7-3,TRBJ2-3,NA,TRBD2,TGTGCCAGCAGCCCGGGACTAGCGGCAGATACGCAGTATTTT,CASSPGLAADTQYF
TRBV14,TRBJ2-2,NA,NA,TGTGCCAGCAGCCCCTTTGTTGAGTCTCCGAGAGAGCTGTTTTTT,CASSPFVESPRELFF
TRBV7-2,TRBJ1-3,NA,NA,TGTGCCAGCAGCCCAAGACACCTCTTCTCTGGAAACACCATATATTTT,CASSPRHLFSGNTIYF
TRBV7-9,TRBJ2-3,NA,TRBD2,TGTGCCAGCAGCGGACGCGGGGGGCGTCGTGGAGATACGCAGTATTTT,CASSGRGGRRGDTQYF
TRBV7-9,TRBJ2-5,few,TRBD2,TGTGCCAGCAGCCCGGGACTAGCGGCCGAGACCCAGTACTTC,CASSPGLAAETQYF